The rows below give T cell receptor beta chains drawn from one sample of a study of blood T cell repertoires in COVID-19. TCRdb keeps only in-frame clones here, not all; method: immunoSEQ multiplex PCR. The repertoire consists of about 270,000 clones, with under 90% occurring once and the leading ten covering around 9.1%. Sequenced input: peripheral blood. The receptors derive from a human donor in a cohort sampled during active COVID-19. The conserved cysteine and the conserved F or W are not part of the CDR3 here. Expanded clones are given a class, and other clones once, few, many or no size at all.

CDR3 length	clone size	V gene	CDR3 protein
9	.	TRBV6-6	ASRATGPSH
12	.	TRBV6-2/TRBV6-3	ASSDYVQDNEQF
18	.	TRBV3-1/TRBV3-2	ASSQGLTSGGESSYNEQF
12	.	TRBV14	ASSQSGTNSPLH
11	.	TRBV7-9	ASSQGGGQPQH
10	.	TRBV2	ASSEGAKKLF
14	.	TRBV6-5	ASSYSGGRGQETQY
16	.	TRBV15	ATSRVLEGQGAGDEQF
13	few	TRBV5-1	ASSLDGTVTYEQY
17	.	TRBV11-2	ASSRLAGGVQSSYNEQF
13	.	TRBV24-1	ATSAGSSMSYEQY
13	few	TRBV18	ASSPISGSNSPLH
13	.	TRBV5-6	ASSFYRQQGYGYT
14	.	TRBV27	ASSPPKAGSYNEQF
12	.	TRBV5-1	ASSFPGTLNEQF
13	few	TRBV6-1	ASSEVQGARDGYT
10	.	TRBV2	ASSGPGQDLH
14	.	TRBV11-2	ASRTGQGGGTGELF
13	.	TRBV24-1	ATSDRLGRTGELF
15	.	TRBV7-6	ASSFYSGTGASYEQY
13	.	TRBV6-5	ASSPLAGAQETQY
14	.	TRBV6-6	ASSAPTGSSGNTIY
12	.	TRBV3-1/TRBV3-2	ASREDRVGSPLH